This entry lists 22 T cell receptor beta chains sequenced from one sample in a study of shared clonotypes between healthy human individuals. The table came from immunoSEQ multiplex PCR; TCRdb's copy has only in-frame clones and leaves some out. In the table there are about 2.3 million clones, approximately 95% of which are singletons. Input material: naive CD4+ T cells from PBMCs. Subset indicated: CD45RA+ positively selected. These receptors all come from a man in his late teens or twenties in good health. Some clones in this sample may be carry-over from other donors' samples.

The V and J genes are TRBV7-2 and TRBJ1-1; D perhaps matches TRBD1 (6 bases). CDR3 length: 16 amino acids. The germline V gene has CDR1 SGHTA and CDR2 FQGNSA. Trimming left V 5 bases short and J 1 base short, with 17 bases between. The chain's CDR3 is CASSTRTGTRNTEAFF. The CDR3 nucleotides are TGTGCCAGCAGCACACGGACCGGGACAAGGAACACTGAAGCTTTCTTT.

The chain uses TRBV11-2 and TRBJ1-4; D not resolved. Germline lookup yields CDR1 SGHAT and CDR2 FQNNGV. The CDR3 runs to 14 residues. The germline V and J ends were trimmed by 1 base and 8 bases, with 11 bases remaining between them. The CDR3 DNA reads as TGTGCCAGCAGCTTAGCCGGGTTTGGCGAAAAACTGTTTTTT. This sequence encodes CASSLAGFGEKLFF.

This rearrangement joins TRBV7-2 to TRBJ2-3; TRBD2 aligns across 11 bases. After removal of 5 bases from V and 2 bases from J, the junction contained 6 bases not matched to a gene. CDR3 length: 16 amino acids. Germline loops: CDR1 SGHTA, CDR2 FQGNSA. CDR3 region: CASSITSGRPTDTQYF. The CDR3 DNA reads as TGTGCCAGCAGCATTACTAGCGGGAGACCCACAGATACGCAGTATTTT.

The chain joins TRBV6-6 to TRBJ1-2, with 9 nucleotides matching TRBD1. The junction had 14 bases not matched to a gene; V was cut back by 7 bases and J by 5 bases. Germline CDR1 and CDR2: MNHNY and SVGAGI (reference sequence). The CDR3 length is 16 residues. In DNA form, the CDR3 reads TGTGCCAGCAACCCCTTAACCGGGACAGGGCAATATGGCTACACCTTC. It is translated as CASNPLTGTGQYGYTF.

The chain has TRBV28 and TRBJ1-5; 7 nucleotides line up with TRBD1. Germline V gene lookup returns CDR1 MDHEN and CDR2 SYDVKM. The length of the CDR3 is 17 residues. V shed 1 base and J 3 bases; nucleotides not matched to a gene: 9. DNA of the CDR3: TGTGCCAGCAGTTTATATGGACAGGCCTCATACAATCAGCCCCAGCATTTT. Protein product: CASSLYGQASYNQPQHF.

This clone was found a few times. CDR3 sequence (DNA): TGTGCCAGCAGCTTGGAGGCCAGCCCTGGCTACACCTTC. Protein sequence: CASSLEASPGYTF. This chain connects TRBV5-4 to TRBJ1-2; D not resolved. This CDR3 is 13 amino acids long. V dropped 0 bases and J dropped 7 bases, with 10 bases sitting between them. Germline assignment: CDR1 SGHNT and CDR2 YYREEE (reference sequence).

The chain uses TRBV6-4 and TRBJ2-6; 7 bases agree with TRBD1. J gave up 0 bases and V 8 bases, and 7 bases lay outside the gene matches. From germline, CDR1 is MRHNA and CDR2 SNTAGT. CDR3 length equals 16 residues. The CDR3 spells CASGQEKASGANVLTF. CDR3 coding DNA: TGTGCCAGCGGACAGGAGAAAGCCTCTGGGGCCAACGTCCTGACTTTC.

The chain employs TRBV25-1 and TRBJ2-6, with 7 bases identical to TRBD2. The germline V gene has CDR1 MGHDK and CDR2 SYGVNS. This CDR3 has 13 residues. The J segment lost 2 bases and the V segment lost 9 bases, leaving 1 base of the junction unmatched. The CDR3 here is CASGGAGANVLTF. CDR3 DNA sequence: TGTGCCAGTGGGGGGGCTGGGGCCAACGTCCTGACTTTC.

The chain carries TRBV28 and TRBJ2-7; 7 bases are shared with TRBD2. CDR1 MDHEN and CDR2 SYDVKM come from the germline V gene. The CDR3 covers 13 residues. The V and J ends lost 2 bases and 2 bases, in that order; junction bases with no gene match: 0. CDR3 coding DNA: TGTGCCAGCAGTTTAGGACTAGCCTACGAGCAGTACTTC. Translated: CASSLGLAYEQYF.

This clone was observed once. The V call is TRBV28, the J call TRBJ1-4; 9 bases match TRBD1. The CDR3 loop spans 14 amino acids. With V trimmed by 5 bases and J by 8 bases, 6 bases remained unmatched. Germline V gives CDR1 MDHEN, CDR2 SYDVKM. This CDR3 reads CASSIYRGREKLFF. DNA for the CDR3: TGTGCCAGCAGTATCTACAGGGGGCGGGAAAAACTGTTTTTT.

The V gene is TRBV19, the J gene TRBJ2-1; 12 nucleotides match TRBD2. CDR1 LNHDA and CDR2 SQIVND come from the germline V gene (reference sequence). J lost 11 bases, V lost 3 bases, and 5 bases had no gene match. There are 14 residues in the CDR3. CDR3 sequence: CASSILTSGGKQFF. CDR3 nucleotides: TGTGCCAGTAGTATTCTTACTAGCGGGGGGAAGCAGTTCTTC.

The rearrangement uses TRBV30 and TRBJ2-3, with D perhaps TRBD1 (5 bases). The CDR3 sequence is 12 residues long. V lost 2 bases, J lost 4 bases, and 7 bases lay in between. The germline V gene encodes CDR1 GTSNPN and CDR2 SVGIG (reference sequence). The CDR3 region has the DNA TGTGCCTGGAGTCAGGGCGCAGATACGCAGTATTTT. As protein: CAWSQGADTQYF.

The chain recombines TRBV5-1 with TRBJ2-2; D is unclear. The CDR3 has 13 amino acids. The ends were cut back, 0 bases at V and 8 bases at J, with 8 bases in the middle. From germline, CDR1 is SGHRS and CDR2 YFSETQ. The CDR3 sequence is CASSLGMVGELFF. CDR3 bases: TGCGCCAGCAGCTTGGGTATGGTTGGGGAGCTGTTTTTT.

V gene TRBV15 combines with J gene TRBJ2-7; D remains ambiguous. V was pared by 0 bases and J by 6 bases, with 9 bases between. Germline CDR1 LNHNV, CDR2 YYDKDF (reference sequence). This CDR3 contains 13 residues. The CDR3 DNA follows: TGTGCCACCAGCAGAGATAGCAGAATCGAGCAGTACTTC. Its protein product is CATSRDSRIEQYF.

J is TRBJ1-2 and V is TRBV7-9; TRBD1 matches 9 bases. Germline CDR1 and CDR2: SEHNR and FQNEAQ (reference sequence). Losses at the gene ends were 5 bases for V and 6 bases for J; bases not matched to a gene: 7. The CDR3 consists of 14 residues. CDR3 coding DNA: TGTGCCAGCAGCGTGGGGACAGGGAGTAATGGCTACACCTTC. This codes for CASSVGTGSNGYTF.

The chain is built from TRBV15 and TRBJ2-2; 8 bases line up with TRBD2. J gave up 5 bases and V 1 base, and 6 bases lay outside the gene matches. This CDR3 is 16 amino acids long. Germline V gene sequence: CDR1 LNHNV, CDR2 YYDKDF (reference sequence). CDR3 region: CATSRGSGRITGELFF. The CDR3 coding sequence is TGTGCCACCAGCAGAGGGAGCGGGAGAATAACCGGGGAGCTGTTTTTT.

The V and J genes are TRBV9 and TRBJ2-3; perhaps D is TRBD1 or TRBD2 (6 bases each). This CDR3 comprises 16 residues. The germline V gene has CDR1 SGDLS and CDR2 YYNGEE. V lost 3 bases and J lost 6, with 20 bases in between. Here the CDR3 reads CASSAGGGGRADTQYF. The CDR3 bases are TGTGCCAGCAGCGCCGGGGGCGGCGGGCGGGCTGATACGCAGTATTTT.

Details on this clone: The sample holds other DNA sequences that translate to the same CDR3. This chain joins TRBV5-1 and TRBJ1-1, with 9 bases lining up with TRBD1. Trimming removed 4 bases from V and 1 base from J; junction bases left unmatched: 2. The length of the CDR3 is 14 residues. Looked up from germline, CDR1 is SGHRS and CDR2 is YFSETQ. The CDR3 protein is CASSVGQGNTEAFF. CDR3 coding DNA: TGCGCCAGCAGCGTGGGACAGGGGAACACTGAAGCTTTCTTT.

The V gene is TRBV15, the J gene TRBJ2-6, with D hard to call. V gave up 1 base and J gave up 4 bases, with 5 bases separating them. CDR1 and CDR2 from the germline V gene are LNHNV and YYDKDF (reference sequence). The CDR3 sequence is 14 residues long. DNA for the CDR3: TGTGCCACCAGCAGAGGAGGAGGGGCCAACGTCCTGACTTTC. Amino acids: CATSRGGGANVLTF.

Notes on this clone: An end of the junction does not agree with germline; a read error may underlie this. CDR3 bases: TGTGCCAGCAGTGAACTGGCAGATCAGTCCCAGCATTTT. This codes for CASSELADQSQHF. The chain recombines TRBV2 with TRBJ1-5; D gene unclear. Germline CDR1 is SNHLY and CDR2 is FYNNEI. The CDR3 has 13 residues.

This chain links TRBV19 with TRBJ2-3; TRBD2 matches at 7 bases. This CDR3 comprises 16 residues. Trimming cost V 3 bases and J 1 base; bases outside gene matches: 7. The germline CDR1 and CDR2 sequences are LNHDA and SQIVND (reference sequence). The CDR3 sequence: CASSIAGTIGTDTQYF. In nucleotides, the CDR3 is TGTGCCAGTAGTATCGCCGGGACTATAGGCACAGATACGCAGTATTTT. The variable domain in full, with the rest retrieved from reference TRBV19 and TRBJ2-3, is DGGITQSPKYLFRKEGQNVTLSCEQNLNHDAMYWYRQDPGQGLRLIYYSQIVNDFQKGDIAEGYSVSREKKESFPLTVTSAQKNPTAFYLCASSIAGTIGTDTQYFGPGTRLTVL.

In DNA form, the CDR3 reads TGTGCCAGCAGCCAAAATTGGGGGGAGACCCAGTACTTC. Translation: CASSQNWGETQYF. The V and J genes are TRBV7-6 and TRBJ2-5; D is tentatively TRBD1 or TRBD2 (5 bases each). Germline-derived CDR1 and CDR2 are SGHVS and FNYEAQ. The ends were cut back, 5 bases at V and 5 bases at J, with 12 bases in the middle. The CDR3 extends over 13 amino acids.